This paragraph reports one T cell receptor (beta chain). This entry belongs to a study of T cells in Graves' hyperthyroidism and ophthalmopathy. Germline values: CDR1 SEHNR, CDR2 FQNEAQ (reference sequence). The CDR3 runs to 16 residues. Trimming removed 6 bases at V and 6 bases at J, with 21 bases between. TCR beta CDR3 sequences were amplified from RNA transcripts. The TCR CDR3 was amplified in a first-round RT-PCR using the HTBI primer set. TCRdb ran MiXCR on the multiplex PCR reads and lists one entry per CDR3 protein. Of fewer than 350,000 distinct CDR3 sequences listed, roughly 20% were seen once; the top ten hold less than 45%.

The genes are TRBV7-9 and TRBJ1-5; D perhaps matches TRBD1 (6 bases). What was sequenced was blood. The receptor was isolated from a man in his fifties or sixties with Graves' ophthalmopathy. The CDR3 is CASSFWGRGTSQPQHF. Written as DNA, the CDR3 is TGTGCCAGCAGTTTTTGGGGGCGGGGTACGAGTCAGCCCCAGCATTTT. Full variable domain (missing parts from reference TRBV7-9 and TRBJ1-5): DTGVSQNPRHKITKRGQNVTFRCDPISEHNRLYWYRQTLGQGPEFLTYFQNEAQLEKSRLLSDRFSAERPKGSFSTLEIQRTEQGDSAMYLCASSFWGRGTSQPQHFGDGTRLSIL.